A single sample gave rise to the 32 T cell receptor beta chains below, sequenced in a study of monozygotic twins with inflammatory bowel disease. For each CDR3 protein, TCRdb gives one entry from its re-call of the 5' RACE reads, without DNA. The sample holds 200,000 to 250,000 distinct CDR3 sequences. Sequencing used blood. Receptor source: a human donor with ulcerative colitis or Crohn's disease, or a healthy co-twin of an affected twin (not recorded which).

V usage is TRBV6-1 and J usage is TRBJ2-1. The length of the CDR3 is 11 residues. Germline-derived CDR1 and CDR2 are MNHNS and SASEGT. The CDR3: CASSETSQQFF.

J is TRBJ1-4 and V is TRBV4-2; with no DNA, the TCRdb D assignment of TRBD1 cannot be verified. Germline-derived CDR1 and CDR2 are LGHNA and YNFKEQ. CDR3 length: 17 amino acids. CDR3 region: CASSQGGTLGPNEKLFF.

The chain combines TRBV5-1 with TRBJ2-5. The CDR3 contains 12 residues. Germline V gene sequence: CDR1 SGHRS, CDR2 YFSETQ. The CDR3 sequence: CASSLESETQYF.

Here the CDR3 reads CASSALAGGTSTDTQYF. The chain couples TRBV5-6 to TRBJ2-3; TCRdb names TRBD2, which stays unverified in the absence of DNA. Germline V lookup: CDR1 SGHDT, CDR2 YYEEEE. The CDR3 covers 17 residues.

CDR3 sequence: CASSQRTEDTIYF. The chain links TRBV4-1 to TRBJ1-3. Per germline, CDR1 MGHRA and CDR2 YSYEKL. The CDR3 has 13 residues.

This chain's CDR3 is CATSLAGENTQYF. V and J are TRBV24-1 and TRBJ2-3; TCRdb returns TRBD2, unconfirmable since there is no DNA. CDR3 length equals 13 residues. Per germline, CDR1 KGHDR and CDR2 SFDVKD.

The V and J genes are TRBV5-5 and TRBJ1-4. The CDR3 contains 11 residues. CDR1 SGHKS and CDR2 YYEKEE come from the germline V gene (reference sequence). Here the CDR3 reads CASSPREKLFF.

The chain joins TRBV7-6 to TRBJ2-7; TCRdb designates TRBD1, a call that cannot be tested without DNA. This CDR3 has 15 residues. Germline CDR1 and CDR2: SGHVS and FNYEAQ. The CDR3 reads CASSFLRQGFYEQYF.

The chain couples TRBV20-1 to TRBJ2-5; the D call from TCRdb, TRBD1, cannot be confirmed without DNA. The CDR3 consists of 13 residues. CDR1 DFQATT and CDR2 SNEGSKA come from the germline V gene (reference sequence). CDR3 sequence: CSAADRPKETQYF.

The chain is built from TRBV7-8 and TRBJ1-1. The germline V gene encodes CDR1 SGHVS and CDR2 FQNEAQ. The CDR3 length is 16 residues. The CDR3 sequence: CASSFLPNRWNTEAFF.

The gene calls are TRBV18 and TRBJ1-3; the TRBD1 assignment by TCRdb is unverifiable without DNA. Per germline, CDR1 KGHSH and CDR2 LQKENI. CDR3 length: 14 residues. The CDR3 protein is CASSPRDAGNTIYF.

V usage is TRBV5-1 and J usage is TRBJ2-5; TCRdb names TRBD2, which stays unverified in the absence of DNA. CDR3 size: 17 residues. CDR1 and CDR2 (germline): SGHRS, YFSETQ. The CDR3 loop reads CASSFPRGTSGRETQYF. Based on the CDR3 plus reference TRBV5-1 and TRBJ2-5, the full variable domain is KAGVTQTPRYLIKTRGQQVTLSCSPISGHRSVSWYQQTPGQGLQFLFEYFSETQRNKGNFPGRFSGRQFSNSRSEMNVSTLELGDSALYLCASSFPRGTSGRETQYFGPGTRLLVL.

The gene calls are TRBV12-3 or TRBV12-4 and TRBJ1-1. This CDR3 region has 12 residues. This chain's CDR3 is CASSFMTVEAFF.

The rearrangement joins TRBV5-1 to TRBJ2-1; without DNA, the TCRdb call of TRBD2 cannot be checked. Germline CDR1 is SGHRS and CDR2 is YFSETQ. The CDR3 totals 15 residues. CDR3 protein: CASSYSGGAIDEQFF.

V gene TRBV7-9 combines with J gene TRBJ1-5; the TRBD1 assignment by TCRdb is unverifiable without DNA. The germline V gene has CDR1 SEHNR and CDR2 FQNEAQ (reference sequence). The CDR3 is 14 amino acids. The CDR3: CASSSGQNNQPQHF.

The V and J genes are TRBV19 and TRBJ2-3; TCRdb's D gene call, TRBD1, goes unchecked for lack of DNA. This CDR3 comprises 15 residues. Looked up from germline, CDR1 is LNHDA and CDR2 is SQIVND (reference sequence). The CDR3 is CASSPRQTSTDTQYF.

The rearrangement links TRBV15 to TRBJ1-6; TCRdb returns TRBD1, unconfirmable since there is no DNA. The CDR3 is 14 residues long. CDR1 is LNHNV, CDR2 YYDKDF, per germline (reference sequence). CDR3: CATKGGVYNSPLHF.

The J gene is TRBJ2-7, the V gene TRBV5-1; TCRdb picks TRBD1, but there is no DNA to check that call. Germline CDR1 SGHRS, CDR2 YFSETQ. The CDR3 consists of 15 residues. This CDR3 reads CASSLDLGPNYEQYF.

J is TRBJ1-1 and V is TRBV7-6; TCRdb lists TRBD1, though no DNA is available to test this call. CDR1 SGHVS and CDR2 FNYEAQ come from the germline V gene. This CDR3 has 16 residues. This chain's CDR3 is CASSRTPGVGNTEAFF.

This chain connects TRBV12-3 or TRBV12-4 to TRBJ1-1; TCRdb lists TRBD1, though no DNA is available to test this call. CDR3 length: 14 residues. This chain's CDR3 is CASSPADRATEAFF.

The CDR3 region is CASSLGVPAATYEQYF. J is TRBJ2-7 and V is TRBV7-2. CDR1 and CDR2 from the germline V gene are SGHTA and FQGNSA. The CDR3 runs to 16 residues.

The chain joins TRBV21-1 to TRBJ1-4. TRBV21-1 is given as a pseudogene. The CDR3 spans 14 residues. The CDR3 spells CASSKKRTNEKLFF.

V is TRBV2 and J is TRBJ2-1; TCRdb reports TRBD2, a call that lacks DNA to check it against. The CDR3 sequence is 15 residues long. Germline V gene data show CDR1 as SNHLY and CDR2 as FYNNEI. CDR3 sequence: CASSVPRGDHNEQFF.

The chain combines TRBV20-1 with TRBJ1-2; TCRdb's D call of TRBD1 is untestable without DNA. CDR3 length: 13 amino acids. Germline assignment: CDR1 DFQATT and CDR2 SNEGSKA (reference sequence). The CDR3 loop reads CSARRGVNYGYTF.

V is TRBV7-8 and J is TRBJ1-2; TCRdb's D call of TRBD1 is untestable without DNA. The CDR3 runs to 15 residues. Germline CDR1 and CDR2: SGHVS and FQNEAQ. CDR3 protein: CASSTPTGGGMRYTF.

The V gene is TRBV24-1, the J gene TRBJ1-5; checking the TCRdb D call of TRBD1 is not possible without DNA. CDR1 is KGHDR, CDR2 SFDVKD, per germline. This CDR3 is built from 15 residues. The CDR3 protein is CATSDPGQGGQPQHF.

The CDR3 sequence is CASSIWGKQAFF. The chain uses TRBV19 and TRBJ1-1. In germline, CDR1 is LNHDA, CDR2 SQIVND (reference sequence). CDR3 length: 12 amino acids.

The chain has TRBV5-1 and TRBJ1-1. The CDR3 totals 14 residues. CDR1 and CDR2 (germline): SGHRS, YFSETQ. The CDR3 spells CASRDGGGGTEAFF.

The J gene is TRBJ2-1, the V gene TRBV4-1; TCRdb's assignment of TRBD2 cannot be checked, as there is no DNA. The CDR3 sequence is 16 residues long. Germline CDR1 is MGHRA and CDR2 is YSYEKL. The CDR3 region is CASSPLLAGVYNEQFF.

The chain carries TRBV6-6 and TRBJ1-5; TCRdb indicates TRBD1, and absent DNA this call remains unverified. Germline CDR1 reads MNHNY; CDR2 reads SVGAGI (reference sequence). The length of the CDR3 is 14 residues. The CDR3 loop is CASSQGARNQPQHF.

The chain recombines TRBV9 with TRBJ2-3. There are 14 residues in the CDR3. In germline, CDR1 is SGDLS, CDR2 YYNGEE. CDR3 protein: CASSVGSFTDTQYF.

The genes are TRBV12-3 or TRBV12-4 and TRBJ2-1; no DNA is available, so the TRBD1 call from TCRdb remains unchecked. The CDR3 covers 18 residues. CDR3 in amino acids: CASSFGQGSASSYNEQFF.